The rows below give T cell receptor beta chains drawn from one sample of a study of T cell responses to AZD1222 COVID-19 vaccine. Assay used: immunoSEQ multiplex PCR; TCRdb lists only in-frame clones, some missing. Among about 130,000 clones listed, around nine tenths were seen once. The sequences come from peripheral blood, collected on day 0 of AZD1222 vaccination. Receptor source: an adult in good health. Each CDR3 is given with its conserved first and last residue. Fields, in order: D gene, V gene, J gene, CDR3 protein, CDR3 DNA. The D gene is left open where the match is weak.

-,TRBV6-5,TRBJ2-7,CASSQAYEQYF,TGTGCCAGCAGCCAAGCGTACGAGCAGTACTTC
-,TRBV3-1/TRBV3-2,TRBJ2-1,CASSYRDRIYNEQFF,TGTGCCAGCAGCTATCGGGACCGCATCTACAATGAGCAGTTCTTC
TRBD1,TRBV6-5,TRBJ2-1,CASSMTGGDEQFF,TGTGCCAGCAGTATGACAGGGGGCGATGAGCAGTTCTTC
-,TRBV10-3,TRBJ1-2,CAISEPNRPGTGYTF,TGTGCCATCAGTGAGCCAAATCGACCGGGGACCGGCTACACCTTC
TRBD1,TRBV29-1,TRBJ1-2,CSAGGGQGHYGYTF,TGCAGCGCCGGAGGGGGACAGGGGCACTATGGCTACACCTTC
TRBD2,TRBV10-3,TRBJ2-1,CAIRSRLAGGYNEQFF,TGTGCCATCAGATCACGACTAGCGGGGGGATACAATGAGCAGTTCTTC
TRBD2,TRBV2,TRBJ2-7,CASSDLASGRYYEQYF,TGTGCCAGCAGTGATTTGGCTAGCGGGAGGTATTACGAGCAGTACTTC
TRBD1,TRBV7-2,TRBJ2-1,CASSLGQGNEQFF,TGTGCCAGCAGCCTCGGACAGGGCAATGAGCAGTTCTTC
-,TRBV25-1,TRBJ2-7,CASSDGAREQYF,TGTGCCAGCAGTGATGGGGCGAGGGAGCAGTACTTC
-,TRBV6-5,TRBJ2-2,CASSYLRSTGELFF,TGTGCCAGCAGTTATTTGAGATCCACCGGGGAGCTGTTTTTT
-,TRBV19,TRBJ2-1,CASSMWNGEQFF,TGTGCCAGTAGTATGTGGAACGGTGAGCAGTTCTTC
-,TRBV3-1/TRBV3-2,TRBJ1-2,CASSRHRSSNYGYTF,TGTGCCAGCAGCCGACATCGCTCCTCTAACTATGGCTACACCTTC
-,TRBV18,TRBJ1-1,CASSQHPIASTTEAFF,TGTGCCAGCTCACAACACCCCATAGCATCCACCACTGAAGCTTTCTTT
-,TRBV5-1,TRBJ2-3,CASSLDRLLDTQYF,TGCGCCAGCAGTTTGGACCGCCTCCTAGATACGCAGTATTTT